These T cell receptor beta chains were read from a single sample in a study of cytomegalovirus exposure and HLA in healthy donors. Here immunoSEQ multiplex PCR was the method, and the copy in TCRdb shows in-frame clones only, minus some. The sample contains 110,000 to 150,000 clones, 94% of which appear only once. The specimen was PBMCs. Every receptor here comes from a young man in good health and CMV-seropositive. Both conserved end residues are part of each CDR3. A D gene is named only where the DNA matches it firmly. Size values are once, few and many counts, or a class for expanded clones, and some rows have none.

D gene	clone size	J gene	V gene	CDR3 protein	CDR3 DNA
TRBD1	.	TRBJ1-1	TRBV19	CASSPLDRLNTEAFF	TGTGCCAGTAGTCCCCTGGACAGGTTGAACACTGAAGCTTTCTTT
.	.	TRBJ2-1	TRBV27	CASSRDSYNEQFF	TGTGCCAGCAGTCGGGACTCCTACAATGAGCAGTTCTTC
.	.	TRBJ2-7	TRBV5-8	CASSLDTGPSYEQYF	TGTGCCAGCAGCCTGGATACCGGTCCCTCCTACGAGCAGTACTTC
.	.	TRBJ2-7	TRBV2	CASMGREQYF	TGTGCCAGCATGGGGAGAGAGCAGTACTTC
TRBD2	.	TRBJ2-7	TRBV7-9	CASSSPTSGSREQYF	TGTGCCAGCAGCTCCCCGACTAGCGGGAGTCGGGAGCAGTACTTC
TRBD2	.	TRBJ2-1	TRBV28	CASSFGGSNEQFF	TGTGCCAGCAGTTTCGGCGGGAGCAATGAGCAGTTCTTC
.	.	TRBJ2-7	TRBV5-3	CARSADHSYEQYF	TGTGCCAGATCAGCGGACCACTCCTACGAGCAGTACTTC
TRBD1	few	TRBJ1-2	TRBV7-9	CASSLVTGNYGYTF	TGTGCCAGCAGCTTAGTGACAGGGAACTATGGCTACACCTTC
.	.	TRBJ2-7	TRBV28	CASSLRGYYEQYF	TGTGCCAGCAGTTTACGGGGATACTACGAGCAGTACTTC
TRBD1	.	TRBJ1-6	TRBV7-3	CASSRTGGYNSPLHF	TGTGCCAGCAGCCGTACAGGGGGCTATAATTCACCCCTCCACTTT
.	.	TRBJ2-5	TRBV20-1	CSASPSETQYF	TGCAGTGCTAGCCCTAGTGAGACCCAGTACTTC
.	.	TRBJ2-3	TRBV9	CASSIQQGIPTDTQYF	TGTGCCAGCAGCATACAACAGGGAATCCCCACAGATACGCAGTATTTT
TRBD2	.	TRBJ2-1	TRBV6-5	CASGRDPYNEQFF	TGTGCCAGTGGGAGGGACCCTTACAATGAGCAGTTCTTC
TRBD2	.	TRBJ2-3	TRBV29-1	CSAGLAGPTDTQYF	TGCAGCGCCGGACTAGCGGGACCCACAGATACGCAGTATTTT
TRBD1	.	TRBJ1-2	TRBV27	CASSLSEGAWGYTF	TGTGCCAGCAGTTTATCGGAGGGGGCCTGGGGCTACACCTTC
.	.	TRBJ2-5	TRBV5-1	CASSLAGLGETQYF	TGCGCCAGCAGCTTGGCGGGACTCGGGGAGACCCAGTACTTC
.	.	TRBJ1-5	TRBV28	CASSGAGAGNQPQHF	TGTGCCAGCAGTGGTGCAGGGGCCGGCAATCAGCCCCAGCATTTT
.	.	TRBJ2-7	TRBV4-1	CASSQEGVSYEQYF	TGCGCCAGCAGCCAAGAAGGGGTATCCTACGAGCAGTACTTC
.	.	TRBJ2-3	TRBV18	CASSLTATDTQYF	TGTGCCAGCTCACTGACAGCCACAGATACGCAGTATTTT
TRBD2	.	TRBJ2-3	TRBV9	CASSPRTSGPTDTQYF	TGTGCCAGCAGCCCCCGGACTAGCGGGCCCACAGATACGCAGTATTTT
.	.	TRBJ1-5	TRBV15	CATSRGRENQPQHF	TGTGCCACCAGCAGAGGTCGGGAGAATCAGCCCCAGCATTTT
.	.	TRBJ1-1	TRBV10-3	CATARGQNTEAFF	TGTGCCACCGCCAGGGGACAGAACACTGAAGCTTTCTTT
.	.	TRBJ1-1	TRBV6-1	CASRVQGEAFF	TGTGCCAGCAGGGTACAGGGAGAAGCTTTCTTT
.	.	TRBJ2-7	TRBV7-9	CASSLWGGIEQYF	TGTGCCAGCAGCTTATGGGGCGGAATCGAGCAGTACTTC
.	.	TRBJ1-1	TRBV30	CAWRELMNTEAFF	TGTGCCTGGAGAGAGCTGATGAACACTGAAGCTTTCTTT
.	.	TRBJ1-1	TRBV12-2	CASRPRGAGIGNTEAFF	TGTGCAAGTCGCCCACGGGGGGCAGGGATCGGGAACACTGAAGCTTTCTTT
TRBD1	.	TRBJ2-7	TRBV27	CASSPGGSPYEQYF	TGTGCCAGCAGCCCAGGGGGCAGCCCCTACGAGCAGTACTTC
TRBD2	few	TRBJ2-5	TRBV7-2	CASSLGAGGRVETQYF	TGTGCCAGCAGCTTAGGAGCGGGAGGGAGGGTAGAGACCCAGTACTTC
.	.	TRBJ1-2	TRBV9	CASSVDRGPYGYTF	TGTGCCAGCAGCGTAGATAGGGGTCCGTATGGCTACACCTTC
TRBD2	.	TRBJ2-3	TRBV9	CASSPIRLAGEGNTQYF	TGTGCCAGCAGCCCTATCCGACTAGCGGGAGAAGGAAATACGCAGTATTTT
.	.	TRBJ1-2	TRBV27	CASSLMLGRGYGYTF	TGTGCCAGCAGTTTAATGCTGGGCAGGGGCTATGGCTACACCTTC
.	.	TRBJ2-1	TRBV28	CASSSPTDRHHLF	TGTGCCAGCAGTTCCCCAACAGACCGGCACCACCTCTTC
TRBD1	once	TRBJ1-2	TRBV15	CATSRETGRLYTF	TGTGCCACCAGCAGAGAGACAGGGCGGCTTTACACCTTC
.	.	TRBJ2-5	TRBV18	CASSPRGTLRETQYF	TGTGCCAGCTCACCACGCGGGACCCTCCGGGAGACCCAGTACTTC
.	.	TRBJ2-2	TRBV5-1	CASSLRGSNTGELFF	TGCGCCAGCAGCTTGCGGGGGTCGAACACCGGGGAGCTGTTTTTT
.	.	TRBJ2-3	TRBV28	CASSLAGDGPGPDTQYF	TGTGCCAGCAGTTTAGCAGGGGACGGACCCGGGCCAGATACGCAGTATTTT
.	.	TRBJ1-5	TRBV5-6	CASSGRGQPQHF	TGTGCCAGCAGCGGCAGGGGTCAGCCCCAGCATTTT
.	.	TRBJ2-3	TRBV11-2	CASSPALGGPDTQYF	TGTGCCAGCAGCCCCGCCCTGGGGGGACCAGATACGCAGTATTTT
.	.	TRBJ2-3	TRBV28	CASSPEGGNTDTQYF	TGTGCCAGCAGCCCCGAGGGCGGTAACACAGATACGCAGTATTTT
TRBD1	.	TRBJ2-7	TRBV6-4	CASSRGGGQGSYEQYF	TGTGCCAGCAGTCGAGGAGGGGGACAGGGCTCCTACGAGCAGTACTTC
.	.	TRBJ1-3	TRBV13	CASSNRDTSGNTIYF	TGTGCCAGCAGCAACCGGGATACCTCTGGAAACACCATATATTTT
TRBD1	.	TRBJ2-3	TRBV6-4	CASSGTGGTDTQYF	TGTGCCAGCAGTGGTACAGGGGGAACAGATACGCAGTATTTT
.	.	TRBJ1-1	TRBV15	CATSRGGGLNTEAFF	TGTGCCACCAGCAGGGGGGGAGGGTTGAACACTGAAGCTTTCTTT
TRBD2	.	TRBJ2-1	TRBV2	CASGGTLTSGYNEQFF	TGTGCCAGCGGCGGAACTTTGACTAGCGGCTACAATGAGCAGTTCTTC
TRBD2	.	TRBJ2-7	TRBV6-6	CASRPRLAGVYEQYF	TGTGCCAGCAGGCCCCGGCTAGCGGGAGTTTACGAGCAGTACTTC
.	.	TRBJ2-3	TRBV6-7	CASSSGGCTDTQYF	TGTGCCAGCAGTTCTGGGGGGTGCACAGATACGCAGTATTTT